This T cell receptor beta chain is from a study of shared clonotypes between healthy human individuals. Findings of the study overall: Rarefaction analysis demonstrated incomplete sorted-subset sequencing notwithstanding large depth.

Positively selected for CCR7, the CD45RO-negative cells used as naive CD8 cells excluded terminally differentiated effector memory CD45RA+ cells. The healthy adult donors were HIV-negative and reported no recent acute infections or vaccinations. The CDR3 loop spans 16 amino acids. V was cut by 3 bases and J by 1 base, with 15 bases left in between. Germline CDR1 and CDR2: ENHRY and SYGVKD. Details on this clone: Its antigen remains unknown.

In the original processing: Without quality scores, immunoSEQ junctional reads could not be filtered like full-length reads. Repertoires were generated with immunoSEQ multiplex PCR, while TCRdb's copy carries only in-frame clones and drops some. The V and J calls and the clone size are those of that table, but D and trimming were determined from the DNA. The top ten clones hold 1.1% of a sample with some 2 million clones, approximately 95% of them seen once. The rearrangement joins TRBV10-3 to TRBJ1-1; D unclear. The sequencing sample was made of naive CD8+ T cells sorted from blood. This sequence originates from a man between 18 and 35 years old in good health. DNA of the CDR3: TGTGCCATCAGTGACCCGGACCTAGGTTGGAACACTGAAGCTTTCTTT. Its protein is CAISDPDLGWNTEAFF.